The rows below give T cell receptor beta chains drawn from one sample of a study of CD8 T cells in Susac syndrome. TCRdb fed the immunoSEQ multiplex PCR reads into MiXCR, producing one record per CDR3 protein. Of around 270,000 distinct CDR3 sequences listed, 85% were seen once; the top ten hold 0.2% to 0.25%. Material for sequencing was CD8+ T cells from PBMCs. These receptors all come from a human donor with multiple sclerosis. CDR3s include the opening cysteine and the closing phenylalanine or tryptophan. A D gene is named only where the DNA matches it firmly. Size values are once, few and many counts, or a class for expanded clones, and some rows have none.

D gene	V gene	J gene	clone size	CDR3 protein	CDR3 DNA
NA	TRBV28	TRBJ1-2	NA	CASSLYPGVDYGYTF	TGTGCCAGCAGTTTATACCCAGGGGTTGACTATGGCTACACCTTC
NA	TRBV6-5	TRBJ1-3	once	CASSLSIPWKEAGNTIYF	TGTGCCAGCAGTTTAAGTATTCCTTGGAAGGAAGCTGGAAACACCATATATTTT
TRBD2	TRBV13	TRBJ2-7	few	CASSPAGVSYEQYF	TGTGCCAGCAGTCCGGCGGGAGTCTCCTACGAGCAGTACTTC
NA	TRBV7-9	TRBJ2-1	NA	CASIPSGTYNEQFF	TGTGCCAGCATCCCGAGCGGAACCTACAATGAGCAGTTCTTC
NA	TRBV7-9	TRBJ2-7	NA	CASSESQGGYYEQYF	TGTGCCAGCAGCGAGAGCCAGGGCGGGTACTACGAGCAGTACTTC
TRBD1	TRBV3-1	TRBJ1-5	NA	CASSQDGTGNQPQHF	TGTGCCAGCAGCCAAGATGGGACAGGCAATCAGCCCCAGCATTTT
TRBD1	TRBV19	TRBJ2-1	NA	CASSLGTGGSGNEQFF	TGTGCCAGTAGTCTAGGGACAGGGGGGTCCGGCAATGAGCAGTTCTTC
TRBD2	TRBV5-6	TRBJ2-7	once	CASSRGLAGANEQYF	TGTGCCAGCAGCCGAGGGTTAGCGGGAGCGAACGAGCAGTACTTC
NA	TRBV6-2/TRBV6-3	TRBJ2-2	NA	CASSSQGGQNTGELFF	TGTGCCAGCAGTTCGCAGGGGGGGCAGAACACCGGGGAGCTGTTTTTT
NA	TRBV6-2/TRBV6-3	TRBJ2-2	few	CASRARSGADTGELFF	TGTGCCAGCAGAGCCCGATCGGGGGCGGACACCGGGGAGCTGTTTTTT
NA	TRBV27	TRBJ2-7	once	CASSVTGYSYEQYF	TGTGCCAGCAGCGTCACGGGGTACTCCTACGAGCAGTACTTC
TRBD1	TRBV12-3/TRBV12-4	TRBJ2-7	NA	CASSGPVETGGAYNEQYF	TGTGCCAGCAGCGGGCCCGTCGAGACAGGGGGCGCTTACAACGAGCAGTACTTC
NA	TRBV6-2/TRBV6-3	TRBJ2-7	NA	CASSYSKWSGIEGEQYF	TGTGCCAGCAGTTACTCGAAGTGGTCAGGGATAGAGGGCGAGCAGTACTTC
TRBD2	TRBV28	TRBJ2-1	once	CASTILAGLYNEQFF	TGTGCCAGCACCATTCTAGCGGGCTTATACAATGAGCAGTTCTTC
NA	TRBV18	TRBJ2-6	NA	CASSPPLQLNTGANVLTF	TGTGCCAGCTCACCACCCCTACAATTGAATACTGGGGCCAACGTCCTGACTTTC
TRBD1	TRBV7-9	TRBJ2-7	NA	CASSPAAGQGMYEQYF	TGTGCCAGCAGCCCCGCAGCAGGACAGGGGATGTACGAGCAGTACTTC
NA	TRBV19	TRBJ1-1	few	CASSIGGADTEAFF	TGTGCCAGTAGTATAGGGGGCGCGGACACTGAAGCTTTCTTT
NA	TRBV12-3/TRBV12-4	TRBJ1-2	NA	CASSLWILNYGYTF	TGTGCCAGCAGTTTGTGGATACTTAACTATGGCTACACCTTC
NA	TRBV7-8	TRBJ2-7	NA	CASSLDMWLASSYEQYF	TGTGCCAGCAGCTTAGACATGTGGCTAGCTAGCTCCTACGAGCAGTACTTC
TRBD2	TRBV28	TRBJ2-7	NA	CASSSRTSAVSYEQYF	TGTGCCAGCAGCTCCCGGACTAGCGCTGTCTCCTACGAGCAGTACTTC
NA	TRBV20-1	TRBJ1-5	once	CSARAPTRTTNQPQHF	TGCAGTGCTAGAGCCCCCACACGGACCACCAATCAGCCCCAGCATTTT
TRBD1	TRBV28	TRBJ1-1	NA	CASSFRQGATLDTEAFF	TGTGCCAGCAGTTTCCGACAGGGGGCTACGTTGGACACTGAAGCTTTCTTT
TRBD2	TRBV6-2/TRBV6-3	TRBJ2-1	once	CASRREGGNYNEQFF	TGTGCCAGCAGACGGGAGGGAGGTAACTACAATGAGCAGTTCTTC
TRBD2	TRBV6-1	TRBJ2-1	once	CASETTSGRVSYNEQFF	TGTGCCAGCGAAACGACTAGCGGGAGGGTCTCCTACAATGAGCAGTTCTTC
NA	TRBV6-1	TRBJ2-7	few	CASSRPPLGPIYEQYF	TGTGCCAGCAGTCGCCCTCCGCTAGGACCGATCTACGAGCAGTACTTC
TRBD2	TRBV4-3	TRBJ2-7	NA	CASSQDPGLAAYEQYF	TGCGCCAGCAGCCAAGATCCCGGACTAGCGGCCTACGAGCAGTACTTC
TRBD1	TRBV10-1	TRBJ1-1	NA	CASPTGAFESDTEAFF	TGCGCCAGCCCGACAGGGGCTTTTGAGTCGGACACTGAAGCTTTCTTT
TRBD2	TRBV11-2	TRBJ2-7	NA	CASSLYPSGASSYEQYF	TGTGCCAGCAGCTTGTATCCTAGCGGGGCCAGCTCCTACGAGCAGTACTTC
NA	TRBV2	TRBJ2-2	NA	CASLAETGELFF	TGTGCCAGCCTGGCGGAGACCGGGGAGCTGTTTTTT
TRBD2	TRBV19	TRBJ2-1	NA	CASLPLAGGSSYNEQFF	TGTGCCAGTCTTCCTCTAGCGGGAGGAAGCTCCTACAATGAGCAGTTCTTC
NA	TRBV7-2	TRBJ2-1	NA	CASSFVAGEGGSYNEQFF	TGTGCCAGCAGCTTTGTAGCGGGCGAGGGGGGCTCCTACAATGAGCAGTTCTTC
NA	TRBV27	TRBJ2-7	NA	CASSPTGTWEQYF	TGTGCCAGCAGTCCCACAGGGACGTGGGAGCAGTACTTC
NA	TRBV19	TRBJ1-4	NA	CASSGPTWEKLFF	TGTGCCAGTAGTGGACCGACCTGGGAAAAACTGTTTTTT
TRBD2	TRBV7-9	TRBJ2-2	NA	CASSGTSGKTNTGELFF	TGTGCCAGCAGCGGTACTAGCGGGAAAACGAACACCGGGGAGCTGTTTTTT
TRBD1	TRBV14	TRBJ1-4	NA	CASSQEEGASEKLFF	TGTGCCAGCAGCCAGGAGGAGGGGGCGAGTGAAAAACTGTTTTTT
NA	TRBV28	TRBJ2-7	NA	CASTPGRRYEQYF	TGTGCCAGCACCCCCGGCAGGCGGTACGAGCAGTACTTC
TRBD2	TRBV4-2	TRBJ2-1	NA	CASRTLGLAGDRNNEQFF	TGTGCCAGCAGAACTTTAGGACTAGCGGGGGACCGGAACAATGAGCAGTTCTTC
NA	TRBV15	TRBJ2-1	once	CATSRAGGETSSYNEQFF	TGTGCCACCAGCAGAGCCGGGGGAGAGACGAGCTCCTACAATGAGCAGTTCTTC
NA	TRBV28	TRBJ2-5	NA	CASSSMETQYF	TGTGCCAGCAGTTCGATGGAGACCCAGTACTTC
TRBD2	TRBV13	TRBJ2-3	NA	CASSLFGTSGRTDTQYF	TGTGCCAGCAGCTTGTTTGGTACTAGCGGGAGAACAGATACGCAGTATTTT
TRBD1	TRBV7-2	TRBJ1-4	once	CASSLRDRVNEKLFF	TGTGCCAGCAGCTTACGGGACAGAGTGAATGAAAAACTGTTTTTT
TRBD1	TRBV24-1	TRBJ1-2	NA	CATSDWTGGDYGYTF	TGTGCCACCAGTGATTGGACAGGGGGCGACTATGGCTACACCTTC
NA	TRBV11-2	TRBJ2-1	NA	CASSLVTGRNYNEQFF	TGTGCCAGCAGCTTAGTAACGGGGCGAAACTACAATGAGCAGTTCTTC
NA	TRBV4-3	TRBJ1-6	NA	CASSQDSAESSYNSPLHF	TGCGCCAGCAGCCAAGATTCGGCGGAAAGCTCCTATAATTCACCCCTCCACTTT
TRBD2	TRBV29-1	TRBJ2-1	NA	CSVEPPPLAGGSYNEQFF	TGCAGCGTTGAACCGCCCCCTTTAGCGGGAGGTTCCTACAATGAGCAGTTCTTC
NA	TRBV10-1	TRBJ2-7	NA	CASSESSSGLYEQYF	TGCGCCAGCAGTGAGTCTTCCAGCGGGTTGTACGAGCAGTACTTC
NA	TRBV4-3	TRBJ2-7	NA	CASSQDLALYYEQYF	TGCGCCAGCAGCCAAGATCTGGCCCTTTACTACGAGCAGTACTTC
NA	TRBV2	TRBJ2-7	NA	CASGGSDYEQYF	TGTGCCAGCGGGGGATCCGACTACGAGCAGTACTTC
NA	TRBV7-9	TRBJ2-5	NA	CASSLRVETQYF	TGTGCCAGCAGCTTAAGAGTTGAGACCCAGTACTTC
NA	TRBV19	TRBJ1-2	once	CASSMERLNYGYTF	TGTGCCAGTAGTATGGAAAGGCTTAACTATGGCTACACCTTC
NA	TRBV6-5	TRBJ1-1	NA	CASSYSLGNTEAFF	TGTGCCAGCAGTTACTCCCTGGGGAACACTGAAGCTTTCTTT
NA	TRBV6-2/TRBV6-3	TRBJ1-1	once	CASSGRTRSNTEAFF	TGTGCCAGCAGTGGGAGGACGAGGTCGAACACTGAAGCTTTCTTT
TRBD2	TRBV12-3/TRBV12-4	TRBJ2-7	NA	CASSFPLAGQKSSYEQYF	TGTGCCAGCAGTTTCCCCCTAGCGGGCCAAAAGAGCTCCTACGAGCAGTACTTC
TRBD2	TRBV6-5	TRBJ2-7	NA	CASSASIGGRINEQYF	TGTGCCAGCAGTGCCTCGATTGGCGGGAGAATCAACGAGCAGTACTTC
TRBD2	TRBV7-9	TRBJ2-5	once	CASSWVLGLEETQYF	TGTGCCAGCAGCTGGGTCTTGGGACTAGAAGAGACCCAGTACTTC
NA	TRBV28	TRBJ2-7	NA	CASSPRLAPTYEQYF	TGTGCCAGCAGTCCCCGGCTAGCGCCTACCTACGAGCAGTACTTC
NA	TRBV5-6	TRBJ1-5	NA	CASSYDGNQPQHF	TGTGCCAGCAGCTATGACGGTAATCAGCCCCAGCATTTT